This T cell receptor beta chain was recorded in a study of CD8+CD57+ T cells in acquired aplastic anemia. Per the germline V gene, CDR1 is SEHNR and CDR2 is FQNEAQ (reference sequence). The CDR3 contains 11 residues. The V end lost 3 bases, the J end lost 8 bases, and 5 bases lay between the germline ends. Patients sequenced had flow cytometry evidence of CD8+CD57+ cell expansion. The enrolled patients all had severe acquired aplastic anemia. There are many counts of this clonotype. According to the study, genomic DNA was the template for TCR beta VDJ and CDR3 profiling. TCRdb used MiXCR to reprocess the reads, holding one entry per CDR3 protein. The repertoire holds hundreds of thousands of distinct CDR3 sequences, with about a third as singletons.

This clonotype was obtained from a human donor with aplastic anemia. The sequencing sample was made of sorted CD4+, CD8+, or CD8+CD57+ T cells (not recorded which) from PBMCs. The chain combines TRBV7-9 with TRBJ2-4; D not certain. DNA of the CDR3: TGTGCCAGCAGCTTTGAGGACATTCAGTACTTC. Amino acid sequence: CASSFEDIQYF. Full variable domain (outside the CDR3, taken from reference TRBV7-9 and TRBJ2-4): DTGVSQNPRHKITKRGQNVTFRCDPISEHNRLYWYRQTLGQGPEFLTYFQNEAQLEKSRLLSDRFSAERPKGSFSTLEIQRTEQGDSAMYLCASSFEDIQYFGAGTRLSVL.